Following are 30 T cell receptor beta chains from one sample sequenced in a study of CD8+ T cells in alopecia areata (dated by TCRdb to 2016 to 2018). The protocol used for the library was the immunoSEQ multiplex PCR assay. To provide template for TCR sequencing, every sample had RNA extracted and reverse transcribed into cDNA. What TCRdb holds here is the immuneACCESS table cut down to in-frame rearrangements. Part of the clones is not present; checked against another copy, under half of the missing clones reflect an unresolved V gene, and the others are unexplained. This sample holds roughly 230,000 clones; 43% were observed only once. 2% to 3% of the sample belongs to the ten largest clones. What the treatment or condition label conveys for this sample: oral pan-JAK inhibitor, 5-10 mg twice daily. The sample consisted of CD4+ T cells sorted from blood, taken around week 36, from a patient treated with tofacitinib. These receptors all come from a human donor with alopecia areata.

The genes are TRBV6-6 and TRBJ2-7, with TRBD2 matching over 7 bases. Germline V gene lookup returns CDR1 MNHNY and CDR2 SVGAGI (reference sequence). The J segment lost 7 bases and the V segment lost 5 bases, leaving 14 bases of the junction unmatched. The CDR3 runs to 15 residues. CDR3 nucleotides: TGTGCCAGCAGTCCCCCCGGACGGGGGGTAGGTGAGCAGTACTTC. It translates to CASSPPGRGVGEQYF.

The V call is TRBV5-5, the J call TRBJ2-7; TRBD2 aligns across 8 bases. With V trimmed by 4 bases and J by 2 bases, 5 bases remained unmatched. The germline CDR1 and CDR2 sequences are SGHKS and YYEKEE (reference sequence). The CDR3 is 14 amino acids. CDR3 protein: CASSGLAGPYEQYF. The CDR3 bases are TGTGCCAGCAGCGGTCTAGCGGGTCCCTACGAGCAGTACTTC.

This clone was counted only a few times. The chain combines TRBV29-1 with TRBJ2-5; D ambiguous. Germline V gene data show CDR1 as SQVTM and CDR2 as ANQGSEA. There are 12 residues in the CDR3. The germline V and J ends were trimmed by 5 bases and 0 bases, with 7 bases remaining between them. Written as DNA, the CDR3 is TGCAGCGTTCGCGAGTACCAAGAGACCCAGTACTTC. It yields the protein CSVREYQETQYF.

This clone was observed a few times. This chain links TRBV29-1 with TRBJ2-2; D is unresolved. This CDR3 comprises 13 residues. V lost 0 bases and J lost 5, with 7 bases in between. The germline CDR1 and CDR2 sequences are SQVTM and ANQGSEA. The CDR3: CSVEDLGTGELFF. In nucleotides, the CDR3 is TGCAGCGTTGAAGATCTGGGGACCGGGGAGCTGTTTTTT.

This chain connects TRBV18 to TRBJ2-1; 10 nucleotides agree with TRBD2. CDR3 length: 14 amino acids. The germline CDR1 and CDR2 sequences are KGHSH and LQKENI. V gave up 3 bases and J gave up 7 bases; unmatched junction bases: 3. The CDR3 sequence is CASSPGLARNEQFF. CDR3 nucleotide sequence: TGTGCCAGCTCACCGGGACTAGCGCGTAATGAGCAGTTCTTC.

The rearrangement joins TRBV29-1 to TRBJ2-1; 7 bases map to TRBD2. CDR1 is SQVTM, CDR2 ANQGSEA, per germline. There are 14 residues in the CDR3. Trimming at V came to 3 bases and at J to 5 bases, leaving 7 bases not matched to a gene. The CDR3 spells CSVESSGTNNEQFF. Written as DNA, the CDR3 is TGCAGCGTTGAGTCTAGCGGTACAAACAATGAGCAGTTCTTC.

This chain links TRBV9 with TRBJ2-5; D perhaps matches TRBD2 (5 bases). Germline assignment: CDR1 SGDLS and CDR2 YYNGEE. The ends were cut back, 2 bases at V and 5 bases at J, with 19 bases in the middle. The CDR3 totals 16 residues. The CDR3 is CASSVSGTGWQETQYF. CDR3 sequence (DNA): TGTGCCAGCAGCGTTTCAGGAACGGGATGGCAGGAGACCCAGTACTTC.

The chain has TRBV6-5 and TRBJ2-5, with TRBD1 identical over 7 bases. Trimming at V came to 6 bases and at J to 7 bases, leaving 8 bases not matched to a gene. Germline CDR1 is MNHEY and CDR2 is SVGAGI. The CDR3 is 13 residues long. The CDR3 region is CASSPRGSGTQYF. CDR3 nucleotides: TGTGCCAGCAGCCCCAGGGGGAGCGGGACCCAGTACTTC.

The CDR3 DNA reads TGCGCCAGCAGCTGGGACAGGGGGACGAACACTGAAGCTTTCTTT. The encoded protein is CASSWDRGTNTEAFF. The chain carries TRBV5-1 and TRBJ1-1; 11 bases are a match to TRBD1. The germline V gene encodes CDR1 SGHRS and CDR2 YFSETQ. Trimming removed 3 bases from V and 1 base from J; junction bases left unmatched: 2. The CDR3 length is 15 residues.

This clone was counted between two and nine times. V usage is TRBV30 and J usage is TRBJ2-3, with D unclear. Trimming left V 2 bases short and J 6 bases short, with 6 bases between. The CDR3 covers 11 residues. The V gene's germline CDR1 is GTSNPN and CDR2 SVGIG (reference sequence). The CDR3 protein is CAWSRRDTQYF. The CDR3 nucleotides read TGTGCCTGGAGTCGCAGGGATACGCAGTATTTT.

The chain uses TRBV12-5 and TRBJ1-1, with a weak D call TRBD1 (5 bases). The CDR3 consists of 17 residues. Trimming shortened V by 2 bases and J by 3 bases, and 19 bases separated the two germline ends. The V gene's germline CDR1 is LGHNT and CDR2 FRNRAP. This chain's CDR3 is CASGLHGSAGRYTEAFF. DNA of the CDR3: TGTGCTAGTGGTTTGCACGGTAGTGCGGGGCGCTACACTGAAGCTTTCTTT.

This chain links TRBV7-2 with TRBJ1-1, with a tentative D call TRBD1 (5 bases). The length of the CDR3 is 15 residues. From germline, CDR1 is SGHTA and CDR2 FQGNSA. V lost 4 bases and J lost 10, with 22 bases in between. The CDR3 DNA follows: TGTGCCAGCAGCTCCCCCAAAGCAGGGTACCTCGGAGCTTTCTTT. Encoded protein: CASSSPKAGYLGAFF.

CDR3 nucleotide sequence: TGTGCCAGCAGTCGTACTAGCGACTACGAGCAGTACTTC. This gives the protein CASSRTSDYEQYF. The chain has TRBV6-5 and TRBJ2-7; 7 nucleotides align to TRBD2. Trimming at V came to 5 bases and at J to 3 bases, leaving 4 bases not matched to a gene. The CDR3 extends over 13 amino acids. Germline CDR1 and CDR2: MNHEY and SVGAGI.

This clone turned up a few times. The chain recombines TRBV27 with TRBJ2-4, with D perhaps matching TRBD1 (6 bases). In germline, CDR1 is MNHEY, CDR2 SMNVEV (reference sequence). V was shortened by 3 bases and J by 0 bases, with 9 bases between the two germline ends. This CDR3 is built from 15 residues. Written as DNA, the CDR3 is TGTGCCAGCAGTTTTGGGGGCGTAGCCAAAAACATTCAGTACTTC. Translating gives CASSFGGVAKNIQYF.

CDR3 in amino acids: CASSTQTGSTQFF. CDR3 nucleotide sequence: TGTGCCAGCAGCACCCAGACCGGGTCAACCCAGTTCTTC. V gene TRBV7-3 combines with J gene TRBJ2-1; D call uncertain. V gave up 5 bases and J gave up 13 bases, with 18 bases separating them. Germline-derived CDR1 and CDR2 are SGHTA and FQGTGA. The CDR3 is 13 residues long.

The chain combines TRBV5-1 with TRBJ2-6; no definite D call. Trimming shortened V by 5 bases and J by 5 bases, and 17 bases separated the two germline ends. Germline V gene data show CDR1 as SGHRS and CDR2 as YFSETQ. This CDR3 is built from 16 residues. The CDR3 sequence is CASSYVTGTRANVLTF. Written as DNA, the CDR3 is TGCGCCAGCAGTTACGTGACTGGTACTAGGGCCAACGTCCTGACTTTC.

V gene TRBV7-8 combines with J gene TRBJ2-3; D is uncertain. CDR3 length: 13 amino acids. CDR1 is SGHVS and CDR2 is FQNEAQ in the germline V gene. Trimming stripped 5 bases from V and 4 bases from J, with 10 bases between. The CDR3 here is CASSTYMSDTQYF. The CDR3 region has the DNA TGTGCCAGCAGCACTTACATGTCAGATACGCAGTATTTT.

This chain uses TRBV29-1 with TRBJ1-1; no reliable D call. Trimming cost V 5 bases and J 13 bases, with 14 bases left between them. The CDR3 is 10 residues long. Germline V gene data show CDR1 as SQVTM and CDR2 as ANQGSEA. The CDR3 DNA is TGCAGCGTTATGGAGGCTGCCGATTTCTTT. Amino acid sequence: CSVMEAADFF. Together with reference TRBV29-1 and TRBJ1-1, the CDR3 gives the full variable domain: SAVISQKPSRDICQRGTSLTIQCQVDSQVTMMFWYRQQPGQSLTLIATANQGSEATYESGFVIDKFPISRPNLTFSTLTVSNMSPEDSSIYLCSVMEAADFFGQGTRLTVV.

The genes are TRBV28 and TRBJ1-5, with TRBD1 identical over 11 bases. Per the germline V gene, CDR1 is MDHEN and CDR2 is SYDVKM. The CDR3 length is 13 residues. The trim removed 11 bases at V and 5 bases at J, leaving 5 bases unmatched. CDR3 in amino acids: CAYGTGGYQPQHF. CDR3 coding DNA: TGTGCCTACGGGACAGGGGGATATCAGCCCCAGCATTTT.

This clone was seen only a few times. The DNA for the CDR3 is TGTGCCAGCAGCTACGCCGAGGGCCCGAACACTGAAGCTTTCTTT. Its translation: CASSYAEGPNTEAFF. The chain has TRBV9 and TRBJ1-1; D gene unclear. This CDR3 region has 15 residues. The germline V and J ends were trimmed by 4 bases and 1 base, with 14 bases remaining between them. Looked up from germline, CDR1 is SGDLS and CDR2 is YYNGEE.

This clone was seen ten or more times. V is TRBV10-3 and J is TRBJ2-5, with 11 bases lining up with TRBD1. Unmatched junction bases numbered 4, after V lost 0 bases and J lost 1 base. CDR3 length: 17 residues. Germline V gene lookup returns CDR1 ENHRY and CDR2 SYGVKD. The CDR3 reads CAISESRTGGPQETQYF. The CDR3 DNA follows: TGTGCCATCAGTGAGTCACGGACAGGGGGCCCCCAAGAGACCCAGTACTTC.

This chain uses TRBV5-1 with TRBJ2-6; possible D gene TRBD2, 7 bases. Germline V gene sequence: CDR1 SGHRS, CDR2 YFSETQ. The germline V and J ends were trimmed by 3 bases and 0 bases, with 22 bases remaining between them. There are 20 residues in the CDR3. The CDR3, as DNA: TGCGCCAGCAGCTACAGGGAGGGCCTGTCCCTCCTCTCTGGGGCCAACGTCCTGACTTTC. Residues: CASSYREGLSLLSGANVLTF.

This clone was observed a handful of times. The DNA for the CDR3 is TGTGCCAGCAGCTTAACTTCGTACAATGAGCAGTTCTTC. It is translated as CASSLTSYNEQFF. The chain links TRBV7-3 to TRBJ2-1; D is undetermined. CDR3 length equals 13 residues. With 0 bases removed from V and 4 bases from J, the gap between germline ends came to 4 bases. Germline V gene lookup returns CDR1 SGHTA and CDR2 FQGTGA.

The chain couples TRBV29-1 to TRBJ1-3; D possibly corresponds to TRBD1 (5 bases). Germline CDR1 reads SQVTM; CDR2 reads ANQGSEA. Between the trimmed V and J ends, which lost 4 bases and 2 bases, there was a span of 9 bases. This CDR3 is 13 amino acids long. CDR3 DNA sequence: TGCAGCGTTGTGGCAGGGACTGGAAACACCATATATTTT. Amino acid sequence: CSVVAGTGNTIYF.

CDR3 protein: CSVEVGLAGLEQYF. The CDR3 nucleotides are TGCAGCGTTGAAGTGGGCCTAGCGGGGCTCGAGCAGTACTTC. V is TRBV29-1 and J is TRBJ2-7; 9 bases match TRBD2. CDR1 is SQVTM, CDR2 ANQGSEA, per germline. With 1 base clipped from V and 6 bases from J, the junction kept 7 bases outside the gene matches. This CDR3 has 14 residues.

The gene calls are TRBV25-1 and TRBJ2-7; D unresolved. Trimming cost V 7 bases and J 3 bases, with 7 bases left between them. CDR3 length equals 11 residues. The V gene's germline CDR1 is MGHDK and CDR2 SYGVNS. This CDR3 reads CASKGVYEQYF. CDR3 bases: TGTGCCAGCAAAGGAGTCTACGAGCAGTACTTC.

This clone was counted between two and nine times. The chain combines TRBV14 with TRBJ2-3, with D perhaps TRBD2 (6 bases). Trimming took off 9 bases at V and 2 bases at J, with 18 bases between the two ends. This CDR3 is 15 amino acids long. Per the germline V gene, CDR1 is SGHDN and CDR2 is FVKESK. The DNA of the CDR3 is TGTGCCAGTCGCGCGGGGTGGAGTAACACAGATACGCAGTATTTT. Translated: CASRAGWSNTDTQYF.

A remark on this clone: A much larger clone sits a single nucleotide away, making a read error possible. The chain is built from TRBV29-1 and TRBJ1-1, with TRBD1 matching over 9 bases. Looked up from germline, CDR1 is SQVTM and CDR2 is ANQGSEA. The CDR3 loop spans 12 amino acids. CDR3 nucleotides: TGCAGCGTTGGACAGGGGGTTCCCGAAGCTTCCTTT. Its protein is CSVGQGVPEASF. Full variable domain (outside the CDR3, taken from reference TRBV29-1 and TRBJ1-1): SAVISQKPSRDICQRGTSLTIQCQVDSQVTMMFWYRQQPGQSLTLIATANQGSEATYESGFVIDKFPISRPNLTFSTLTVSNMSPEDSSIYLCSVGQGVPEASFGQGTRLTVV.

This clone was seen a few times. The chain uses TRBV6-6 and TRBJ2-3, with D perhaps TRBD2 (6 bases). The CDR3 has 16 amino acids. V was clipped by 6 bases and J by 1 base, with 17 bases between them. CDR1 is MNHNY and CDR2 is SVGAGI in the germline V gene (reference sequence). CDR3 sequence (DNA): TGTGCCAGCAGCTTACGATTTAGCGGAGGCACAGATACGCAGTATTTT. Translation: CASSLRFSGGTDTQYF.

V gene TRBV29-1 combines with J gene TRBJ2-7; D gene uncertain. Trimming pared 6 bases from V and 6 bases from J, leaving 15 bases between. CDR1 is SQVTM, CDR2 ANQGSEA, per germline. The CDR3 is 12 residues long. CDR3 sequence reads: CSVGVGQVEQYF. In DNA form, the CDR3 reads TGCAGCGTAGGAGTGGGTCAGGTCGAGCAGTACTTC.